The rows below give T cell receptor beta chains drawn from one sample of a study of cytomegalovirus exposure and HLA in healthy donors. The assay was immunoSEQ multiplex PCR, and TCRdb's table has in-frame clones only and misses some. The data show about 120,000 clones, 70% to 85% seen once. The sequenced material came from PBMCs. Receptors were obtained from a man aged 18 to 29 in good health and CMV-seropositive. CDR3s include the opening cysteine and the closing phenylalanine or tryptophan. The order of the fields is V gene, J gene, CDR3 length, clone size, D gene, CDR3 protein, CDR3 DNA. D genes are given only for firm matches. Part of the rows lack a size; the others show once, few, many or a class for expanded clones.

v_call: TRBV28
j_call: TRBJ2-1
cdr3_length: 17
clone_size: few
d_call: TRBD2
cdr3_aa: CASTGLAGGFYYNEQFF
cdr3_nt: TGTGCCAGCACGGGACTAGCGGGAGGATTCTACTACAATGAGCAGTTCTTC

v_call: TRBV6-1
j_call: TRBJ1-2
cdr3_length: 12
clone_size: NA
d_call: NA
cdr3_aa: CASSESGDGYTF
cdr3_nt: TGTGCCAGCAGTGAATCGGGGGACGGCTACACCTTC

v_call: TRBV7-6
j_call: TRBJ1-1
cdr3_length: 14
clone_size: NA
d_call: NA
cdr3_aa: CASSLGGGSAEAFF
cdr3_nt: TGTGCCAGCAGCCTAGGGGGGGGTTCAGCTGAAGCTTTCTTT

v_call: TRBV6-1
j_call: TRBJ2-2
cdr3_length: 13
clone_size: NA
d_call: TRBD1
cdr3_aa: CASSGQGTGELFF
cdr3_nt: TGTGCCAGCAGTGGACAGGGCACCGGGGAGCTGTTTTTT

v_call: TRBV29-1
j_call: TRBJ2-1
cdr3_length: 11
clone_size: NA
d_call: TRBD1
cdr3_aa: CRADRGNEQFF
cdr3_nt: TGCAGAGCGGACAGGGGGAATGAGCAGTTCTTC

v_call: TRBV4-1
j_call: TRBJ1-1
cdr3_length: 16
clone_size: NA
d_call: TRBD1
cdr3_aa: CASSQTGTGLNTEAFF
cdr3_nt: TGCGCCAGCAGCCAAACCGGGACAGGGTTGAACACTGAAGCTTTCTTT

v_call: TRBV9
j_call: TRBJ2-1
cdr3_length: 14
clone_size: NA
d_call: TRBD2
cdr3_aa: CASSVGTSYNEQFF
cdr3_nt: TGTGCCAGCAGCGTTGGGACTAGTTACAATGAGCAGTTCTTC

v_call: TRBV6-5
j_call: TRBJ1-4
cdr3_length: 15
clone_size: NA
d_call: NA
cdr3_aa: CASGPLTEVYEKLFF
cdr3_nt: TGTGCCAGCGGACCTCTGACGGAGGTATATGAAAAACTGTTTTTT

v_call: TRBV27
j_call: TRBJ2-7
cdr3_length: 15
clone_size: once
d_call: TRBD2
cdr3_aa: CASSLASGRPYEQYF
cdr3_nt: TGTGCCAGCAGTTTAGCTAGCGGGAGACCCTACGAGCAGTACTTC

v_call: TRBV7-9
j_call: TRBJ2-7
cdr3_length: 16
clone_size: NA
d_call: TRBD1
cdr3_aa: CASSAPRGQGGFEQYF
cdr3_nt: TGTGCCAGCAGCGCCCCTCGAGGACAGGGGGGTTTCGAGCAGTACTTC

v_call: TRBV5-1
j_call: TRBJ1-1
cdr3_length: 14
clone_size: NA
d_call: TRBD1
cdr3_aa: CASSSGGYNTEAFF
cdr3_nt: TGCGCCAGCAGCTCAGGGGGGTATAACACTGAAGCTTTCTTT

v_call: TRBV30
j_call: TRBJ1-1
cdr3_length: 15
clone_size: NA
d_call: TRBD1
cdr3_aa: CAWSADRGGSTEAFF
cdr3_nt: TGTGCCTGGAGTGCGGACAGGGGAGGAAGCACTGAAGCTTTCTTT

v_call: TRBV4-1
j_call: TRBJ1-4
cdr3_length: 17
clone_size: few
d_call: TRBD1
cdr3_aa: CASSQGPGTGEDEKLFF
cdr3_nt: TGCGCCAGCAGCCAAGGGCCCGGGACAGGGGAGGATGAAAAACTGTTTTTT

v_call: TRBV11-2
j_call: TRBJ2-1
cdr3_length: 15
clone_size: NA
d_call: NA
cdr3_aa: CASSLSYGDHNEQFF
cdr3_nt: TGTGCCAGCAGCTTAAGCTACGGGGATCACAATGAGCAGTTCTTC

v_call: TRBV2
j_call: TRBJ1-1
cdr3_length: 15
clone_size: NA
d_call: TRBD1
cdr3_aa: CASRGQGRLDTEAFF
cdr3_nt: TGTGCCAGTAGGGGACAGGGTAGATTGGACACTGAAGCTTTCTTT

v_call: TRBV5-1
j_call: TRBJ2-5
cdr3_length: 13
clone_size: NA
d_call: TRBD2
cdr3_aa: CASAVSGVETQYF
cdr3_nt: TGCGCCAGCGCGGTGAGCGGGGTCGAGACCCAGTACTTC

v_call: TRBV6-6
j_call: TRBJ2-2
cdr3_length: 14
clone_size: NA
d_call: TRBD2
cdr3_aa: CASSYPRESGELFF
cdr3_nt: TGTGCCAGCAGTTACCCGCGGGAGAGCGGGGAGCTGTTTTTT

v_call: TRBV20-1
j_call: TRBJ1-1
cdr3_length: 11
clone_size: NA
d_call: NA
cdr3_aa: CSARANTEAFF
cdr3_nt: TGCAGTGCTAGGGCTAACACTGAAGCTTTCTTT

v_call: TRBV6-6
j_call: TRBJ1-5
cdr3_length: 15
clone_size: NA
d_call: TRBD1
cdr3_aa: CASSYLGQGNQPQHF
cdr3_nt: TGTGCCAGCAGTTACTTGGGACAGGGGAATCAGCCCCAGCATTTT

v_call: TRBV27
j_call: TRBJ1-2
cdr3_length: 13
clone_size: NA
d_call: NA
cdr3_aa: CASARQANYGYTF
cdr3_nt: TGTGCCAGCGCAAGGCAGGCGAACTATGGCTACACCTTC

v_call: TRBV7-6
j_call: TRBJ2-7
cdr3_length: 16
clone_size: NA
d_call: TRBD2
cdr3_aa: CASSSGLAGKRNEQYF
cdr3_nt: TGTGCCAGCAGCTCGGGACTAGCGGGAAAAAGGAACGAGCAGTACTTC

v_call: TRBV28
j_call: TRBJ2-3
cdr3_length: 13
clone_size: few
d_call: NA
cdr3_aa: CAGTGFMGDTQYF
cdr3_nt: TGTGCCGGAACAGGGTTTATGGGAGATACGCAGTATTTT